This T cell receptor beta chain derives from a study of blood T cell repertoires in COVID-19. Study overall: Acute-phase and convalescent COVID-19 samples originated in the United States, Italy and Spain. Sources were T cells, B-cell-depleted T cells, or PBMCs; the material itself was cDNA or gDNA.

A single count supports this clone. Study processing details: Estimation of nucleated cell counts was performed using reference gene primer amplification. Some clones are missing from TCRdb's copy, which holds only in-frame ones; the method was immunoSEQ multiplex PCR. The DNA gave D and trimming, while V, J and clone size come from that table. The table has roughly 120,000 clones, roughly 89% seen once. With 5 bases clipped from V and 3 bases from J, the junction kept 7 bases outside the gene matches. The CDR3 is made up of 16 amino acids. In germline, CDR1 is KGHSH, CDR2 LQKENI. The rearrangement links TRBV18 to TRBJ2-2; 9 bases line up with TRBD1. This TCR came from a woman between 50 and 59 years old with acute or convalescent COVID-19. Sample: peripheral blood. This CDR3 is CASSTGQGRDTGELFF. The DNA for the CDR3 is TGTGCCAGCTCAACGGGACAGGGCAGGGACACCGGGGAGCTGTTTTTT.